This T cell receptor beta chain was recorded in a study of T cell responses to AZD1222 COVID-19 vaccine. Study-wide background: Pooling of second doses given at about 4 or about 12 weeks was done.

To note about this clone: The antigen is undetermined.

Study observations and caveats: All repertoire sampling was performed exclusively after the peak T cell response.

TCRdb keeps only in-frame clones here, not all; method: immunoSEQ multiplex PCR. The sample consists of under 110,000 clones, just over 90% of them appearing once. The sample in question was peripheral blood, obtained on day 0 of AZD1222 vaccination. The origin of this receptor is an adult in good health.

The CDR3 loop reads CASSLTTSGGTTNTGELFF. As DNA, the CDR3 is TGTGCCAGCAGCTTAACGACTAGCGGAGGAACTACGAACACCGGGGAGCTGTTTTTT. This sequence joins TRBV7-3 and TRBJ2-2; 9 nucleotides agree with TRBD2. Looked up from germline, CDR1 is SGHTA and CDR2 is FQGTGA. The CDR3 length is 19 residues. After removal of 0 bases from V and 0 bases from J, the junction contained 8 bases not matched to a gene. The complete variable domain, with remaining parts taken from reference TRBV7-3 and TRBJ2-2, reads GAGVSQTPSNKVTEKGKYVELRCDPISGHTALYWYRQSLGQGPEFLIYFQGTGAADDSGLPNDRFFAVRPEGSVSTLKIQRTERGDSAVYLCASSLTTSGGTTNTGELFFGEGSRLTVL.